Listed below are T cell receptor beta chains from one sample, sequenced in a study of graft-versus-host responses after intestinal transplantation. The protocol was immunoSEQ multiplex PCR, while the TCRdb copy is restricted to in-frame clones and leaves out a portion. The sample records 12,000 to 15,000 clones, 29% being singletons. The specimen was alloreactive CD4+ T cells from a mixed lymphocyte reaction culture, collected before intestinal transplant. These receptors were collected from a human patient who received an intestinal transplant. CDR3s include the opening cysteine and the closing phenylalanine or tryptophan. D genes are given only for firm matches. Not every row has a clone size; where given, it reads once, few, many or a size class.

>TRBV5-6|TRBJ1-6|.|few
TGTGCCAGCAGCTTGGGTGGGGCGGCGAATTCACCCCTCCACTTT
CASSLGGAANSPLHF
>TRBV6-5|TRBJ2-7|.|few
TGTGCCAGCAGTTACTGGCAGGGCCCCTACGAGCAGTACTTC
CASSYWQGPYEQYF
>TRBV10-3|TRBJ1-6|TRBD1|.
TGTGCCATCAGTGAGTTTGGGAGTACCGGGACAGGGAATTCACCCCTCCACTTT
CAISEFGSTGTGNSPLHF
>TRBV10-3|TRBJ2-2|.|few
TGTGCCATCGCCCGTATACTGGGGGAGCTGTTTTTT
CAIARILGELFF
>TRBV10-3|TRBJ2-7|TRBD2|medium-sized
TGTGCCGTCCAAGGGACTAATGATTACGAGCAGTACTTC
CAVQGTNDYEQYF
>TRBV5-1|TRBJ2-5|TRBD2|.
TGCGCCAGCAGCGGTTTAGCGGGAGTGGTGGGGGAGACCCAGTACTTC
CASSGLAGVVGETQYF
>TRBV6-5|TRBJ2-7|TRBD1|few
TGTGCCAGCAGACGACAGGGGAGCTCCTACGAGCAGTACTTC
CASRRQGSSYEQYF
>TRBV7-9|TRBJ2-7|.|once
TGTGCCAGCAGCTTAGAGGGGGGGGTCAGGGGCTCCTACGAGCAGTACTTC
CASSLEGGVRGSYEQYF
>TRBV6-1|TRBJ1-4|TRBD1|large
TGTGCCAGCCGACACGGGACAGGGTATGAAAAACTGTTTTTT
CASRHGTGYEKLFF
>TRBV5-4|TRBJ2-5|.|.
TGTGCCAGCAGATCCCAAGAGATCCAGTACTTC
CASRSQEIQYF
>TRBV5-5|TRBJ2-7|.|medium-sized
TGTGCCAGCAGCTCCACAGGGATTTCGGCCTACGAGCAGTACTTC
CASSSTGISAYEQYF
>TRBV4-2|TRBJ1-4|.|large
TGTGCCAGTAGCCGGCTAAGGGACGAAAAACTGTTTTTT
CASSRLRDEKLFF
>TRBV4-3|TRBJ1-1|.|few
TGCGCCAGCAGCCACCGAGGCACTGAAGCTTTCTTT
CASSHRGTEAFF
>TRBV16|TRBJ2-3|.|.
TGTGCCAGCAGCCCCCGCGCCGGGGGCACAGATACGCAGTATTTT
CASSPRAGGTDTQYF
>TRBV19|TRBJ2-3|TRBD1|few
TGTGCCAGTAGTACCCCCTCCGGGACAGGCACAGATACGCAGTATTTT
CASSTPSGTGTDTQYF
>TRBV25-1|TRBJ2-5|.|.
TGTGCCAGCAGTGGGCAGCACGAGACCCAGTACTTC
CASSGQHETQYF
>TRBV7-2|TRBJ2-5|TRBD2|.
TGTGCCAGCAGCCCCGGACTAGCGGGAAGCCAAGAGACCCAGTACTTC
CASSPGLAGSQETQYF
>TRBV27|TRBJ1-5|.|medium-sized
TGTGCCAGCAGTTTAGGGGGGGCAGGGCAGCCCCAGCATTTT
CASSLGGAGQPQHF
>TRBV15|TRBJ2-7|TRBD2|few
TGTGCCACCAGCAGAGATTCGAGCGGGACTTCCTACGAGCAGTACTTC
CATSRDSSGTSYEQYF
>TRBV5-4|TRBJ2-3|.|.
TGTGCCAGCAGCTTGGGGGGCACAGATACGCAGTATTTT
CASSLGGTDTQYF
>TRBV5-6|TRBJ1-6|.|.
TGTGCCAGCAGCCCAGGGGTCCCCGGCCCCCCCCTCCACTTT
CASSPGVPGPPLHF
>TRBV28|TRBJ2-1|.|.
TGTGCCAGCAGTTCCCGGGGGCAGGGAATCTTC
CASSSRGQGIF
>TRBV6-5|TRBJ1-1|TRBD1|few
TGTGCCAGCAGTTACTCGACTGGACAGGGGCACACTGAAGCTTTCTTT
CASSYSTGQGHTEAFF
>TRBV18|TRBJ2-7|.|.
TGTGCCAGCTCACCGACAGCCTCCTACGAGCAGTACTTC
CASSPTASYEQYF
>TRBV2|TRBJ1-1|.|few
TGTGCCAGCAGTGGCCTCATTGAAGCTTTCTTT
CASSGLIEAFF
>TRBV7-3|TRBJ2-5|.|.
TGTGCCAGCAGCCCGTTAGACCCGGGCCCCCAGGAGACCCAGTACTTC
CASSPLDPGPQETQYF
>TRBV5-1|TRBJ2-7|TRBD1|few
TGCGCCAGCAGGGGACAGATCTCCTACGAGCAGTACTTC
CASRGQISYEQYF
>TRBV30|TRBJ1-5|.|.
TGTGCCTGGAGTGAGTGGCGGAGAAGCAATCAGCCCCAGCATTTT
CAWSEWRRSNQPQHF